The source of this TCR beta chain is a study of blood T cell repertoires in COVID-19. V shed 7 bases and J shed 2 bases, with 12 bases lying between them. This CDR3 is 14 amino acids long. The germline V gene encodes CDR1 LNHDA and CDR2 SQIVND (reference sequence). Profiled with immunoSEQ multiplex PCR; TCRdb holds only in-frame clones, not every one. The sample contains about 210,000 clones, about 83% of which appear only once. This TCR was recovered from a woman aged 40 to 50 with active or convalescent COVID-19. The chain carries TRBV19 and TRBJ1-5; D remains unclear. The specimen sequenced was peripheral blood. The CDR3 DNA follows: TGTGCCAGTACCGAGGGTGTGGGCAATCAGCCCCAGCATTTT. Its translation: CASTEGVGNQPQHF.